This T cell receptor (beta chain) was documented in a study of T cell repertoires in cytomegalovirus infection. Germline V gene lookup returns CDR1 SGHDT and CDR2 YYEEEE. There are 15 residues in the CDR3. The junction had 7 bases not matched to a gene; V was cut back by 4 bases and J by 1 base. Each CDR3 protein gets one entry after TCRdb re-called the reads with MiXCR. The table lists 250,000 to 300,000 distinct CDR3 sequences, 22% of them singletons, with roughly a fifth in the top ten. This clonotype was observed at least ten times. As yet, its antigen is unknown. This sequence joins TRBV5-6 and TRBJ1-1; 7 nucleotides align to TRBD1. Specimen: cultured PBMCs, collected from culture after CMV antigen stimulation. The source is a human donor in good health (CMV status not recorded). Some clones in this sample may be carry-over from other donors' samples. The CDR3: CASSAQGQPNTEAFF. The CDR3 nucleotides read TGTGCCAGCAGCGCCCAGGGACAGCCGAACACTGAAGCTTTCTTT.